This T cell receptor (beta chain) was documented in a study of beta chain features in type 1 diabetes. Study results and limitations: The influence of HLA type on TCRB rearrangement stayed undetermined. At VDJ recombination sites, type 1 diabetes patients had fewer insertions and more deleted nucleotides.

This clone was counted many times. No antigen is known for it. Sequenced material consisted of expressed TCRB transcripts (all of the isolated RNA was reverse transcribed). The protocol was immunoSEQ multiplex PCR, while the TCRdb copy is restricted to in-frame clones and leaves out a portion. The repertoire holds 200,000 to 250,000 clones, with 7.5% to 10% as singletons. This CDR3 comprises 12 residues. Per the germline V gene, CDR1 is SNHLY and CDR2 is FYNNEI. Between the trimmed V and J ends, which lost 8 bases and 2 bases, there was a span of 4 bases. Every single donor gave one heparinised blood draw, and these averaged around 120 mL. The purity of all sorted populations exceeded 95%.

This sequence was found in a woman under 30 in good health. Sequencing used naive CD4+ T cells from blood. The V and J genes are TRBV2 and TRBJ2-6; D not resolved. CDR3 amino acids: CASGPGANVLTF. Written as DNA, the CDR3 is TGTGCCAGCGGCCCTGGGGCCAACGTCCTGACTTTC. Together with reference TRBV2 and TRBJ2-6, the CDR3 gives the full variable domain: EPEVTQTPSHQVTQMGQEVILRCVPISNHLYFYWYRQILGQKVEFLVSFYNNEISEKSEIFDDQFSVERPDGSNFTLKIRSTKLEDSAMYFCASGPGANVLTFGAGSRLTVL.